The 31 T cell receptor beta chains in this list originate from one sample, sequenced in a study of radiotherapy plus CTLA-4 blockade in lung cancer. Profiling relied on immunoSEQ multiplex PCR, and the TCRdb table lists in-frame clones only, not all of them. The repertoire holds 100,000 to 150,000 clones, around 75% seen once, with approximately 5% in the top ten. This specimen was peripheral blood, taken from a patient treated with radiotherapy plus ipilimumab. Every receptor here comes from a human donor with non-small cell lung cancer who had a partial response to radiotherapy plus ipilimumab.

The chain combines TRBV28 with TRBJ1-5; the D is unclear. V was clipped by 5 bases and J by 1 base, with 9 bases between them. The CDR3 totals 14 residues. CDR1 and CDR2 (germline): MDHEN, SYDVKM. In nucleotides, the CDR3 is TGTGCCAGCAGTAAGATCGGGAGCAATCAGCCCCAGCATTTT. As protein: CASSKIGSNQPQHF.

This chain connects TRBV10-2 to TRBJ2-4; D might be TRBD1 (5 bases). V lost 6 bases, J lost 1 base, and 16 bases lay in between. The CDR3 totals 16 residues. Per the germline V gene, CDR1 is WSHSY and CDR2 is SAAADI. The CDR3 protein is CASRNQQDPAKNIQYF. DNA of the CDR3: TGCGCCAGCAGAAACCAACAGGACCCGGCCAAAAACATTCAGTACTTC.

The chain links TRBV27 to TRBJ2-5; 13 nucleotides match TRBD2. V was pared by 5 bases and J by 9 bases, with 33 bases of the junction left unmatched. CDR1 MNHEY and CDR2 SMNVEV come from the germline V gene (reference sequence). This CDR3 region has 23 residues. This chain's CDR3 is CASSPTDTWGLTSGRFPISAQYF. The CDR3 DNA reads as TGTGCCAGCAGTCCCACCGACACTTGGGGGTTGACTAGCGGGAGGTTTCCGATCTCGGCCCAGTACTTC.

V and J are TRBV9 and TRBJ2-3; TRBD2 matches at 12 bases. Losses at the gene ends were 3 bases for V and 3 bases for J; bases not matched to a gene: 5. Germline V gene sequence: CDR1 SGDLS, CDR2 YYNGEE. The CDR3 extends over 16 amino acids. CDR3 loop: CASSARTSGETDTQYF. The CDR3 coding sequence is TGTGCCAGCAGCGCCAGGACTAGCGGGGAAACAGATACGCAGTATTTT.

This sequence joins TRBV4-3 and TRBJ2-1, with TRBD2 matching over 13 bases. The CDR3 length is 17 residues. The ends lost 4 bases at V and 0 bases at J; junction bases unmatched: 3. Germline V gives CDR1 LGHNA, CDR2 YSLEER. The CDR3 sequence: CASSRLAGGSSYNEQFF. The DNA for the CDR3 is TGCGCCAGCAGCCGACTAGCGGGAGGTTCCTCCTACAATGAGCAGTTCTTC.

The chain is built from TRBV5-4 and TRBJ1-5; 7 bases map to TRBD1. CDR1 and CDR2 from the germline V gene are SGHNT and YYREEE (reference sequence). With 4 bases clipped from V and 4 bases from J, the junction kept 14 bases outside the gene matches. This CDR3 contains 17 residues. The CDR3 sequence is CASSQDGPGTVNQPQHF. In nucleotides, the CDR3 is TGTGCCAGCAGCCAAGATGGCCCCGGGACAGTTAATCAGCCCCAGCATTTT.

The chain links TRBV28 to TRBJ1-5, with 7 nucleotides matching TRBD1. CDR3 size: 18 residues. The V gene's germline CDR1 is MDHEN and CDR2 SYDVKM. V shed 3 bases, J shed 4 bases, and the junction held 15 bases outside the gene matches. The CDR3 DNA reads as TGTGCCAGCAGTTTCTCGGCAACAGGGGCCGGCAAAAATCAGCCCCAGCATTTT. Translation: CASSFSATGAGKNQPQHF. The full variable domain, with the rest looked up from reference TRBV28 and TRBJ1-5, is DVKVTQSSRYLVKRTGEKVFLECVQDMDHENMFWYRQDPGLGLRLIYFSYDVKMKEKGDIPEGYSVSREKKERFSLILESASTNQTSMYLCASSFSATGAGKNQPQHFGDGTRLSIL.

This chain uses TRBV28 with TRBJ1-5; perhaps TRBD1 as D (5 bases). Germline V gene sequence: CDR1 MDHEN, CDR2 SYDVKM. V lost 6 bases and J 5 bases, leaving 11 bases between the germline ends. This CDR3 is built from 13 residues. This chain's CDR3 is CASSLDRDQPQHF. The DNA for the CDR3 is TGTGCCAGCAGCCTCGACAGAGATCAGCCCCAGCATTTT. The variable domain in full, completed from reference TRBV28 and TRBJ1-5, reads DVKVTQSSRYLVKRTGEKVFLECVQDMDHENMFWYRQDPGLGLRLIYFSYDVKMKEKGDIPEGYSVSREKKERFSLILESASTNQTSMYLCASSLDRDQPQHFGDGTRLSIL.

The rearrangement uses TRBV4-2 and TRBJ2-1; 8 nucleotides match TRBD2. V lost 0 bases and J lost 2; bases outside the gene matches: 6. The CDR3 runs to 17 residues. Germline lookup yields CDR1 LGHNA and CDR2 YNFKEQ. CDR3 sequence (DNA): TGTGCCAGCAGCCAAGATCTAGCGGGTAGTCCCTACAATGAGCAGTTCTTC. It encodes CASSQDLAGSPYNEQFF.

The J gene is TRBJ1-6, the V gene TRBV27; D gene unclear. This CDR3 contains 19 residues. Trimming took 8 bases from V and 10 from J, leaving 33 bases between them. The germline CDR1 and CDR2 sequences are MNHEY and SMNVEV (reference sequence). The CDR3 loop reads CASSLFILQPDQAGSPLHF. In nucleotides, the CDR3 is TGTGCCAGCTCCCTTTTTATCCTTCAACCCGACCAGGCCGGCTCACCCCTCCACTTT.

The V and J genes are TRBV7-8 and TRBJ2-7; TRBD2 aligns across 10 bases. CDR1 SGHVS and CDR2 FQNEAQ come from the germline V gene. The J segment lost 0 bases and the V segment lost 5 bases, leaving 19 bases of the junction unmatched. CDR3 length: 20 residues. The CDR3 sequence is CASSPRGASGRLAISYEQYF. The CDR3 coding sequence is TGTGCCAGCAGCCCTAGGGGGGCTAGCGGGAGATTAGCCATCTCCTACGAGCAGTACTTC.

The rearrangement links TRBV4-2 to TRBJ1-6; D might be TRBD1 (5 bases). V was pared by 0 bases and J by 10 bases, with 16 bases between. This CDR3 spans 16 amino acids. The V gene's germline CDR1 is LGHNA and CDR2 YNFKEQ. The CDR3 nucleotides are TGTGCCAGCAGCCAAGAGCACAGGCGCTTTGAGTCACCCCTCCACTTT. The encoded protein is CASSQEHRRFESPLHF.

The chain recombines TRBV4-3 with TRBJ2-3, with D tentatively TRBD2 (6 bases). V was cut by 4 bases and J by 0 bases, with 23 bases left in between. This CDR3 is 19 amino acids long. Germline V gene lookup returns CDR1 LGHNA and CDR2 YSLEER. The CDR3 nucleotides are TGCGCCAGCAGCCCGCGACCAGCAGCGGAGGGGTTAAGCACAGATACGCAGTATTTT. Translation: CASSPRPAAEGLSTDTQYF.

This clone showed up just once. This sequence joins TRBV5-5 and TRBJ1-2, with 8 bases that match TRBD1. The J segment lost 2 bases and the V segment lost 4 bases, leaving 7 bases of the junction unmatched. Germline-derived CDR1 and CDR2 are SGHKS and YYEKEE (reference sequence). CDR3 length equals 15 residues. In DNA, the CDR3 is TGTGCCAGCAGCCGGGCCGGGACAGGAAACTATGGCTACACCTTC. It translates to CASSRAGTGNYGYTF.

J is TRBJ1-2 and V is TRBV4-1; a weak D match, TRBD1 (5 bases). This CDR3 region has 13 residues. From germline, CDR1 is MGHRA and CDR2 YSYEKL. Between the trimmed V and J ends, which lost 3 bases and 4 bases, there was a span of 9 bases. This CDR3 reads CASSQAGPYGYTF. As DNA, the CDR3 is TGCGCCAGCAGCCAGGCAGGGCCCTATGGCTACACCTTC.

This clone showed up just a few times. At one end, the junction sequence differs from germline, possibly due to a read error. The chain is built from TRBV18 and TRBJ2-3; 7 bases fit TRBD2. This CDR3 region has 12 residues. Germline-derived CDR1 and CDR2 are KGHSH and LQKENI. The CDR3 DNA follows: TGTGCCAGCTCACCGTCAGCTAGCGGCTGTCTTTTT. It codes for CASSPSASGCLF. Variable domain in full (rest from reference TRBV18 and TRBJ2-3): NAGVMQNPRHLVRRRGQEARLRCSPMKGHSHVYWYRQLPEEGLKFMVYLQKENIIDESGMPKERFSAEFPKEGPSILRIQQVVRGDSAAYFCASSPSASGCLFGPGTRLTVL.

V is TRBV15 and J is TRBJ2-1; D is possibly TRBD2 (5 bases). CDR1 LNHNV and CDR2 YYDKDF come from the germline V gene (reference sequence). Trimming shortened V by 0 bases and J by 3 bases, and 9 bases separated the two germline ends. The CDR3 covers 15 residues. CDR3 in DNA: TGTGCCACCAGCAGAGAAACAGCGGTCTACAATGAGCAGTTCTTC. Translating gives CATSRETAVYNEQFF.

V is TRBV10-2 and J is TRBJ2-7; a weak D match, TRBD2 (5 bases). The V end lost 6 bases, the J end lost 4 bases, and 22 bases lay between the germline ends. The CDR3 sequence is 16 residues long. Per germline, CDR1 WSHSY and CDR2 SAAADI. CDR3 amino acids: CASSEPVYGSPYEQYF. For the CDR3, the DNA is TGCGCCAGCAGCGAGCCCGTCTATGGGAGCCCTTACGAGCAGTACTTC.

The chain links TRBV7-9 to TRBJ1-2, with 10 bases aligning to TRBD1. CDR1 and CDR2 from the germline V gene are SEHNR and FQNEAQ (reference sequence). V dropped 5 bases and J dropped 4; count of bases not matched to a gene: 7. The CDR3 has 15 amino acids. The CDR3 region is CASSPGTGDFYGYTF. The CDR3 DNA follows: TGTGCCAGCAGCCCAGGGACAGGGGACTTCTATGGCTACACCTTC. The full variable domain, with the rest looked up from reference TRBV7-9 and TRBJ1-2, is DTGVSQNPRHKITKRGQNVTFRCDPISEHNRLYWYRQTLGQGPEFLTYFQNEAQLEKSRLLSDRFSAERPKGSFSTLEIQRTEQGDSAMYLCASSPGTGDFYGYTFGSGTRLTVV.

This clone occurred once. This rearrangement joins TRBV5-6 to TRBJ1-2, with D possibly matching TRBD1 (5 bases). In germline, CDR1 is SGHDT, CDR2 YYEEEE. Trimming pared 2 bases from V and 4 bases from J, leaving 9 bases between. CDR3 length: 13 residues. Written as DNA, the CDR3 is TGTGCCAGCAGCTTAGGGGAAGGCTATGGCTACACCTTC. Protein sequence: CASSLGEGYGYTF.

V and J are TRBV2 and TRBJ1-1, with 8 nucleotides matching TRBD1. Germline V gene data show CDR1 as SNHLY and CDR2 as FYNNEI. J lost 1 base, V lost 2 bases, and 12 bases had no gene match. The CDR3 runs to 18 residues. This CDR3 reads CASSERQLRTGPNTEAFF. The CDR3 nucleotides read TGTGCCAGCAGTGAACGACAACTCAGGACAGGGCCGAACACTGAAGCTTTCTTT.

The rearrangement links TRBV18 to TRBJ1-2; no clear D gene. Trimming took 5 bases from V and 0 from J, leaving 4 bases between them. This CDR3 spans 12 amino acids. Germline values: CDR1 KGHSH, CDR2 LQKENI. CDR3 region: CASSTTNYGYTF. For the CDR3, the DNA is TGTGCCAGCTCAACAACTAACTATGGCTACACCTTC.

This chain uses TRBV10-3 with TRBJ2-2, with D tentatively TRBD1 (5 bases). Germline V gene sequence: CDR1 ENHRY, CDR2 SYGVKD. Deletions cut 8 bases from V and 5 bases from J, with 18 bases between. The CDR3 runs 15 residues. In DNA form, the CDR3 reads TGTGCCATCTGGGCGTCGACAGAAGGGACCGGGGAGCTGTTTTTT. It codes for CAIWASTEGTGELFF.

The rearrangement uses TRBV30 and TRBJ2-7, with 11 positions matching TRBD2. The CDR3 extends over 15 amino acids. After removal of 0 bases from V and 2 bases from J, the junction contained 3 bases not matched to a gene. Germline assignment: CDR1 GTSNPN and CDR2 SVGIG (reference sequence). The CDR3 DNA reads TGTGCCTGGAGTGTACCGGGACTAGCGGCCTACGAGCAGTACTTC. Translated, it gives CAWSVPGLAAYEQYF.

This clone showed up just a few times. The genes are TRBV28 and TRBJ1-5; TRBD1 might be the D (6 bases). Germline CDR1 and CDR2: MDHEN and SYDVKM. The CDR3 is 17 amino acids. V lost 5 bases, J lost 1 base, and 18 bases lay in between. The CDR3 bases are TGTGCCAGCAGTCCAAGCCACAGGGTCCTGAGCAATCAGCCCCAGCATTTT. It specifies CASSPSHRVLSNQPQHF.

The genes are TRBV18 and TRBJ1-3; D gene uncertain. This CDR3 is 15 amino acids long. CDR1 KGHSH and CDR2 LQKENI come from the germline V gene. V dropped 1 base and J dropped 2 bases, with 9 bases sitting between them. Here the CDR3 reads CASSPRPGPGNTIYF. The CDR3, as DNA: TGTGCCAGCTCACCACGTCCAGGTCCTGGAAACACCATATATTTT.

The V call is TRBV6-5, the J call TRBJ1-1, with 9 bases aligning to TRBD1. V dropped 6 bases and J dropped 3; count of bases not matched to a gene: 8. The CDR3 has 15 residues. Germline loops: CDR1 MNHEY, CDR2 SVGAGI. The CDR3 nucleotides read TGTGCCAGCAGCCCGACCGGGACAGGGTACACTGAAGCTTTCTTT. This gives the protein CASSPTGTGYTEAFF.

The rearrangement uses TRBV10-3 and TRBJ1-2; the D gene is possibly TRBD1 (5 bases). The CDR3 totals 14 residues. V was clipped by 6 bases and J by 0 bases, with 11 bases between them. Germline CDR1 is ENHRY and CDR2 is SYGVKD. The CDR3 here is CAIRPTATNYGYTF. CDR3 nucleotides: TGTGCCATCAGACCGACAGCTACTAACTATGGCTACACCTTC.

CDR3 DNA sequence: TGTGCCAGCAGCTTAGTGGCGGGCCCGAACGGGGAGCTGTTTTTT. Its protein product is CASSLVAGPNGELFF. J is TRBJ2-2 and V is TRBV7-2; D possibly corresponds to TRBD2 (5 bases). The CDR3 length is 15 residues. V was pared by 1 base and J by 7 bases, with 13 bases between. Per germline, CDR1 SGHTA and CDR2 FQGNSA.

The chain couples TRBV9 to TRBJ2-5; D may be TRBD2 (6 bases). There are 16 residues in the CDR3. Germline V gives CDR1 SGDLS, CDR2 YYNGEE. With 0 bases removed from V and 3 bases from J, the gap between germline ends came to 15 bases. CDR3 sequence reads: CASSVARGNPEETQYF. The CDR3 bases are TGTGCCAGCAGCGTAGCTCGCGGGAACCCTGAAGAGACCCAGTACTTC. The complete variable domain, with remaining parts taken from reference TRBV9 and TRBJ2-5, reads DSGVTQTPKHLITATGQRVTLRCSPRSGDLSVYWYQQSLDQGLQFLIQYYNGEERAKGNILERFSAQQFPDLHSELNLSSLELGDSALYFCASSVARGNPEETQYFGPGTRLLVL.

This clone appeared a few times. This rearrangement joins TRBV13 to TRBJ2-7, with TRBD2 matching over 11 bases. The J segment lost 6 bases and the V segment lost 4 bases, leaving 14 bases of the junction unmatched. The CDR3 length is 17 residues. Germline V lookup: CDR1 PRHDT, CDR2 FYEKMQ (reference sequence). The CDR3 DNA follows: TGTGCCAGCAGCTGGACTAGCGGGCGTCCCACGACCTCCGAGCAGTACTTC. Translated, it gives CASSWTSGRPTTSEQYF.